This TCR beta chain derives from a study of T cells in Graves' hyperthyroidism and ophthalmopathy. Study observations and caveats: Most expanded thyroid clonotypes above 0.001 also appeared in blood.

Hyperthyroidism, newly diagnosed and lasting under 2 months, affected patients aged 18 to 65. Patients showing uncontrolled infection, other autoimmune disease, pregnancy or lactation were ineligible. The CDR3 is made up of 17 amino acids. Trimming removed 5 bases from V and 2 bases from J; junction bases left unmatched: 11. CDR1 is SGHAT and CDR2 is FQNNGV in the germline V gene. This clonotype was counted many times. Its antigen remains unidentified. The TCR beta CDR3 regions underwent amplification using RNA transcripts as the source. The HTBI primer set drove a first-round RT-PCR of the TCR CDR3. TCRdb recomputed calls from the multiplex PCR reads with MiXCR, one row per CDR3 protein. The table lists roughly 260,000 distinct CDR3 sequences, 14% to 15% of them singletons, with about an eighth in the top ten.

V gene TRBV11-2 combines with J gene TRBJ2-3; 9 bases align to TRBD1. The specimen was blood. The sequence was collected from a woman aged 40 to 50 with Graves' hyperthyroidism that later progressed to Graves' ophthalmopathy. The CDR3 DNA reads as TGTGCCAGCAGCCCACCCCTAGACAGGGGGGACACAGATACGCAGTATTTT. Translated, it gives CASSPPLDRGDTDTQYF.